Presented here are 9 T cell receptor beta chains from one specimen sequenced in a study of blood T cell repertoires in COVID-19. This table comes from immunoSEQ multiplex PCR, and its TCRdb copy is limited to in-frame clones, with some not included. The sample lists 310,000 or so clones, 85% to 90% occurring once. Sequencing was carried out using PBMCs or T cells enriched from blood (not recorded which). All receptors come from a woman aged 18-29 years who had recovered from COVID-19.

The chain is built from TRBV28 and TRBJ2-4, with D possibly matching TRBD1 (7 bases). Germline lookup yields CDR1 MDHEN and CDR2 SYDVKM. The ends were cut back, 7 bases at V and 2 bases at J, with 21 bases in the middle. CDR3 length: 17 residues. CDR3 residues: CASTPWGQGGTKNIQYF. As DNA, the CDR3 is TGTGCCAGCACCCCATGGGGGCAGGGGGGAACCAAAAACATTCAGTACTTC.

This clone showed up just once. V and J are TRBV28 and TRBJ2-1, with TRBD2 matching 13 bases. CDR3 size: 15 residues. Unmatched junction bases numbered 6, after V lost 6 bases and J lost 7 bases. Germline V gene lookup returns CDR1 MDHEN and CDR2 SYDVKM. The CDR3 spells CASRTTSGRRNEQFF. CDR3 sequence (DNA): TGTGCCAGCAGAACGACTAGCGGGAGGAGGAATGAGCAGTTCTTC. Based on the CDR3 plus reference TRBV28 and TRBJ2-1, the full variable domain is DVKVTQSSRYLVKRTGEKVFLECVQDMDHENMFWYRQDPGLGLRLIYFSYDVKMKEKGDIPEGYSVSREKKERFSLILESASTNQTSMYLCASRTTSGRRNEQFFGPGTRLTVL.

The CDR3 here is CAWSLRGTGSFYNEQFF. The CDR3 DNA reads as TGTGCCTGGAGTCTGAGGGGGACAGGGAGTTTCTACAATGAGCAGTTCTTC. This sequence joins TRBV30 and TRBJ2-1, with 9 bases lining up with TRBD1. V gave up 2 bases and J gave up 3 bases; unmatched junction bases: 11. This CDR3 spans 17 amino acids. CDR1 and CDR2 from the germline V gene are GTSNPN and SVGIG (reference sequence).

This chain joins TRBV2 and TRBJ1-2, with 8 positions matching TRBD1. The CDR3 loop spans 14 amino acids. V lost 2 bases and J lost 2; bases outside the gene matches: 1. Germline V gene data show CDR1 as SNHLY and CDR2 as FYNNEI. The CDR3 here is CASSETGGNYGYTF. The CDR3 bases are TGTGCCAGCAGTGAAACAGGGGGAAACTATGGCTACACCTTC.

The chain links TRBV5-8 to TRBJ2-3, with TRBD1 identical over 7 bases. CDR1 is SGHTS, CDR2 YDEGEE, per germline. The CDR3 is 16 amino acids. V shed 9 bases and J 2 bases; nucleotides not matched to a gene: 15. For the CDR3, the DNA is TGTGCCAACGCGGCCGGGACAGAATACTACACAGATACGCAGTATTTT. Residues: CANAAGTEYYTDTQYF. The full variable domain, rest sourced from reference TRBV5-8 and TRBJ2-3, is EAGVTQSPTHLIKTRGQQATLRCSPISGHTSVYWYQQALGLGLQFLLWYDEGEERNRGNFPPRFSGRQFPNYSSELNVNALELEDSALYLCANAAGTEYYTDTQYFGPGTRLTVL.

The CDR3 spells CASSSRTGITLGAYTQYF. CDR3 coding DNA: TGTGCCAGCAGTTCCCGGACAGGAATAACCCTGGGCGCATATACGCAGTATTTT. This chain joins TRBV27 and TRBJ2-3; 7 bases line up with TRBD1. Trimming cost V 4 bases and J 7 bases; bases outside gene matches: 20. Germline V gives CDR1 MNHEY, CDR2 SMNVEV (reference sequence). The CDR3 has 18 residues.

Points on this clone: This CDR3 is also generated by other DNA sequences in the sample. In DNA form, the CDR3 reads TGTGCCAGCAGTTACGACAGCAACTATGGCTACACCTTC. The encoded protein is CASSYDSNYGYTF. J is TRBJ1-2 and V is TRBV6-5; tentatively, D is TRBD1 (5 bases). CDR3 length: 13 amino acids. Trimming cost V 2 bases and J 2 bases, with 6 bases left between them. Germline V CDR1 and CDR2: MNHEY, SVGAGI.

The V and J genes are TRBV6-1 and TRBJ1-3; 7 nucleotides align to TRBD1. V was clipped by 3 bases and J by 4 bases; unmatched bases: 6. This CDR3 contains 15 residues. The V gene's germline CDR1 is MNHNS and CDR2 SASEGT. The CDR3 here is CASSDLTGSGNTIYF. CDR3 nucleotide sequence: TGTGCCAGCAGTGACCTGACAGGGAGCGGAAACACCATATATTTT.

This chain joins TRBV9 and TRBJ1-1, with no clear D. The CDR3 runs to 14 residues. The germline CDR1 and CDR2 sequences are SGDLS and YYNGEE. With 0 bases removed from V and 4 bases from J, the gap between germline ends came to 10 bases. The DNA of the CDR3 is TGTGCCAGCAGCGTAGCCGAAGGAGGCACTGAAGCTTTCTTT. It is translated as CASSVAEGGTEAFF.